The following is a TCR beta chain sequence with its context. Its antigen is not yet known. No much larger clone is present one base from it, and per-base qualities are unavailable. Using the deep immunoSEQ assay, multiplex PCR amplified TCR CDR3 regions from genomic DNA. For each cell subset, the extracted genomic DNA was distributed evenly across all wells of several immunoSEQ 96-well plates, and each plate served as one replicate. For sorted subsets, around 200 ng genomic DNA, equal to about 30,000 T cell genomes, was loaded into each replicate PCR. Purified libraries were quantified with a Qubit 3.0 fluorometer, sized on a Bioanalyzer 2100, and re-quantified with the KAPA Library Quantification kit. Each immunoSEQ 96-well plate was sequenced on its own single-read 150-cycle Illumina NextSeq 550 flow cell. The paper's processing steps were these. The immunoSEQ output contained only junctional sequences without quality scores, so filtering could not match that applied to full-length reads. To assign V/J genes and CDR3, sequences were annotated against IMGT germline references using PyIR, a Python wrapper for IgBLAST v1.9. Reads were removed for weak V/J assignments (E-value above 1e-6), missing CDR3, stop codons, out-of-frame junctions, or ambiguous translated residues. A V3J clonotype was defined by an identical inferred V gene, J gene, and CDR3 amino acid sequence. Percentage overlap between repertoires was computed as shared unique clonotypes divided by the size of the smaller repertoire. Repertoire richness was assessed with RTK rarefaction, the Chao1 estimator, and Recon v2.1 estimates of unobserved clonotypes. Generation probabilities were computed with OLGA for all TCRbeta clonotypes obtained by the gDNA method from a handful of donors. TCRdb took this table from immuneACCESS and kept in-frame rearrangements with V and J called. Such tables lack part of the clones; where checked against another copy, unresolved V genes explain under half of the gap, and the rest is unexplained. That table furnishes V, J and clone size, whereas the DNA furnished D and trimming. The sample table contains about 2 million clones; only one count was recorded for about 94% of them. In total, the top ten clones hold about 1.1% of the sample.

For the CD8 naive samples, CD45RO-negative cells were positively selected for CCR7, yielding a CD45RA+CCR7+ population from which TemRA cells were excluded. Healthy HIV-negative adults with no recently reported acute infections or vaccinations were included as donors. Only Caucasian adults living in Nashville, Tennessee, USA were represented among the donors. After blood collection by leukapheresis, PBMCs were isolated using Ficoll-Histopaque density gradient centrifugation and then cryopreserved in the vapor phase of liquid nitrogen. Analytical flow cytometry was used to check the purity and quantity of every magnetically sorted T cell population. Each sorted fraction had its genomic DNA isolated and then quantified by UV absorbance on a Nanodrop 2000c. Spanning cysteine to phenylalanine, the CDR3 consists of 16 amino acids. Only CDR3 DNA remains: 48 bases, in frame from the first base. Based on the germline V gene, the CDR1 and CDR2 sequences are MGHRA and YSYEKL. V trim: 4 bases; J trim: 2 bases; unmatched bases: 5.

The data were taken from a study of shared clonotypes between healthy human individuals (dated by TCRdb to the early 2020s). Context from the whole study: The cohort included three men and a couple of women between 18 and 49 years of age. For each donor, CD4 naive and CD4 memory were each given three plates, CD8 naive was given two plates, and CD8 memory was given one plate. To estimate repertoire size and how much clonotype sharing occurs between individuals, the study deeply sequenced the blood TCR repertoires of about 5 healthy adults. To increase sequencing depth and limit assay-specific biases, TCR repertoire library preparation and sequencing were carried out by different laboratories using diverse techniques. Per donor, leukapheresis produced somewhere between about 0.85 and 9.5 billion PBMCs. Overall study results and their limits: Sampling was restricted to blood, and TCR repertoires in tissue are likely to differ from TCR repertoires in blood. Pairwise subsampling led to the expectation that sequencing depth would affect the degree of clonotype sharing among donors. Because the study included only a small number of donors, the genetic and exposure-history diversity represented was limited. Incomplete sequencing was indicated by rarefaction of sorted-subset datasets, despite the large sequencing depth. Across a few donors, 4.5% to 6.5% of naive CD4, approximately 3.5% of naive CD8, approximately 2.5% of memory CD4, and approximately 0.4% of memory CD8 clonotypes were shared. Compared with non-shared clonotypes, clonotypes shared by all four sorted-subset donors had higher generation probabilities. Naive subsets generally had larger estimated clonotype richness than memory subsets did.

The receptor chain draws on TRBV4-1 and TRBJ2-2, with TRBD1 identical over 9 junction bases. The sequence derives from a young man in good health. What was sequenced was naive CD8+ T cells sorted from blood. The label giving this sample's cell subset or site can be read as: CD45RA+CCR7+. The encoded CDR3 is CASSPRQGVNTGELFF. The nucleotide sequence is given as TGCGCCAGCAGCCCCCGACAGGGGGTTAACACCGGGGAGCTGTTTTTT.